The T cell receptor beta chain under discussion was sequenced for a study of T cells in Graves' hyperthyroidism and ophthalmopathy. This clonotype has a count of ten or more. The antigen is unknown. CDR1 is SQVTM, CDR2 ANQGSEA, per germline. The CDR3 has 13 amino acids. With 1 base removed from V and 4 bases from J, the gap between germline ends came to 11 bases. General study findings and limits: Ophthalmopathy, as predicted by the model, came a median about six months after the prediction. Most clonotypes expanded in the thyroid (above 0.001) were also present in blood. Ophthalmopathy cases were set apart from stable hyperthyroidism by a 13 V-J model.

RNA transcripts gave rise to amplified TCR beta CDR3 regions. Carried out on the TCR CDR3, a first-round RT-PCR used the HTBI primer set. TCRdb reanalysed the multiplex PCR reads using MiXCR and keeps one entry per CDR3 protein. The table includes about 720,000 distinct CDR3 sequences, about 16% detected once. Each diagnosis drew on symptoms, thyroxine, TRAb, thyroid ultrasound and orbital computed tomography findings. The sample taken for sequencing was blood. The source of this sequence is a young man with Graves' hyperthyroidism. The chain carries TRBV29-1 and TRBJ2-7; D possibly corresponds to TRBD1 (5 bases). CDR3 sequence: CSVEGISGYEQYF. CDR3 nucleotide sequence: TGCAGCGTTGAAGGGATATCAGGGTACGAGCAGTACTTC.